A selection of T cell receptor beta chains follows, all from one sample in a study of T cell responses to AZD1222 COVID-19 vaccine. The repertoire was sequenced with immunoSEQ multiplex PCR; TCRdb's copy has only in-frame clones and lacks some. The sample shows 55,000 to 90,000 clones, 80% to 85% of them seen only once. Specimen: peripheral blood, collected on day 0 of AZD1222 vaccination. These TCRs come from an adult in good health. Both conserved end residues are part of each CDR3. The order of the fields is clone size, D gene, V gene, CDR3 length, J gene, CDR3 DNA, CDR3 protein. A D gene is named only where the DNA matches it firmly. Size is stated for part of the rows, as once, few or many counts, or as a class when the clone is expanded.

-	-	TRBV6-4	13	TRBJ1-1	TGTGCCAGCAGTGGCGAAGAGAACACTGAAGCTTTCTTT	CASSGEENTEAFF
once	TRBD2	TRBV6-1	15	TRBJ2-1	TGTGCCAGCAGTGAACTAGCGGGGGGCTACAATGAGCAGTTCTTC	CASSELAGGYNEQFF
once	-	TRBV27	13	TRBJ1-2	TGTGCCAGCAGTTTACGGGACCCATATGGCTACACCTTC	CASSLRDPYGYTF
few	-	TRBV5-1	16	TRBJ2-5	TGCGCCAGCAGCGACGGGGGCTCTAAGAACCAAGAGACCCAGTACTTC	CASSDGGSKNQETQYF
-	-	TRBV28	15	TRBJ1-2	TGTGCCAGCAGTTTCCCTGTCAGGGGCAGCTTCGGCTACACCTTC	CASSFPVRGSFGYTF
-	-	TRBV7-9	12	TRBJ2-1	TGTACCATGGGGGCGTCGGGGAATGAGCAGTTCTTC	CTMGASGNEQFF
-	-	TRBV6-5	14	TRBJ2-7	TGTGCCAGCACCCGACTTGGGGGGCTCTACGAGCAGTACTTC	CASTRLGGLYEQYF
-	-	TRBV28	16	TRBJ1-2	TGTGCCAGCACTACACCGGCCAGAGGGGTTGACTATGGCTACACCTTC	CASTTPARGVDYGYTF
-	-	TRBV5-1	14	TRBJ1-4	TGCGCCAGCAGCTTGGGCCAGAGTAATGAAAAACTGTTTTTT	CASSLGQSNEKLFF
-	-	TRBV3-1/TRBV3-2	15	TRBJ2-3	TGTGCCAGCAGCCAAGGACCCGGTGTCGCAGATACGCAGTATTTT	CASSQGPGVADTQYF
-	-	TRBV28	18	TRBJ2-3	TGTGCCAGCAGTCCCCAGGTGATAGCGGATAGTACACAGATAACGCAGTATTTT	CASSPQVIADSTQITQYF
-	-	TRBV6-5	14	TRBJ1-2	TGTGCCAGCAGTTCGGGGGGAGGAACTAAGGGCTACACCTTC	CASSSGGGTKGYTF
-	-	TRBV2	13	TRBJ1-2	TGTGCCAGCACCACCGACAGGAGAGGCGGCTACACCTTC	CASTTDRRGGYTF
once	-	TRBV3-1/TRBV3-2	15	TRBJ1-3	TGTGCCAGCAGCCAAGATCTAGTAACTGGAAACACCATATATTTT	CASSQDLVTGNTIYF
-	TRBD1	TRBV6-2/TRBV6-3	19	TRBJ1-5	TGTGCCAGCAGTTACTCGATGGGACAGGGGCGACAAAGCAATCAGCCCCAGCATTTT	CASSYSMGQGRQSNQPQHF
-	-	TRBV5-1	13	TRBJ1-2	TGCGCCAGCAGCCCTGACGTTGAGGGTGGCTACACCTTC	CASSPDVEGGYTF
once	-	TRBV4-3	15	TRBJ1-1	TGCGCCAGCAGCCAAGATTGGGGGGCGGACACTGAAGCTTTCTTT	CASSQDWGADTEAFF
-	-	TRBV18	13	TRBJ1-1	TGTGCCAGCTCACTGGGACAGAACACTGAAGCTTTCTTT	CASSLGQNTEAFF
once	TRBD1	TRBV10-3	15	TRBJ2-3	TGTGCCATCAGTGAGGTTGGACAGGGCACAGATACGCAGTATTTT	CAISEVGQGTDTQYF
-	TRBD2	TRBV5-5	14	TRBJ2-5	TGTGCCAGCAGCTTACGGGGGGACCAAGAGACCCAGTACTTC	CASSLRGDQETQYF
-	-	TRBV28	17	TRBJ1-5	TGTGCCAGCAGTCACGATCGTCGAGAGTACTGGGTTCAGCCCCAGCATTTT	CASSHDRREYWVQPQHF
-	-	TRBV19	17	TRBJ2-3	TGTGCCAGTAGTATAGTCCCAGGGGGGGCCGGGACAGATACGCAGTATTTT	CASSIVPGGAGTDTQYF
-	-	TRBV4-1	18	TRBJ1-5	TGCGCCAGCAGCCAAGATCCCGAGGACAGTCTGGGCAATCAGCCCCAGCATTTT	CASSQDPEDSLGNQPQHF
once	TRBD1	TRBV2	12	TRBJ1-2	TGTGCCAGCCTTACAGGGGGCGGTGGCTACACCTTC	CASLTGGGGYTF
-	TRBD2	TRBV6-5	15	TRBJ2-2	TGTGCCAGCAGGTTTCCGGGACTACCTACCGGGGAGCTGTTTTTT	CASRFPGLPTGELFF
-	-	TRBV11-2	16	TRBJ2-3	TGTGCCAGCAGCCCTCCCCCGGGGGGCCTCGGAGATACGCAGTATTTT	CASSPPPGGLGDTQYF
-	-	TRBV9	15	TRBJ2-2	TGTGCCAGCAGCGCGTCCGGGACTTCTACCGGGGAGCTGTTTTTT	CASSASGTSTGELFF
-	-	TRBV7-9	17	TRBJ1-4	TGTGCCAGCAGCCCCCCCTTGACGACAGCAACTAATGAAAAACTGTTTTTT	CASSPPLTTATNEKLFF
-	TRBD2	TRBV6-5	15	TRBJ2-1	TGTGCCAGCAGGGAGCCGGGACTAGCGGATAATGAGCAGTTCTTC	CASREPGLADNEQFF
few	-	TRBV9	15	TRBJ2-5	TGTGCCAGCAGCGTAGACGATTGGCAGGGGGAGACCCAGTACTTC	CASSVDDWQGETQYF
-	-	TRBV7-3	13	TRBJ2-3	TGTGCCAGCAGCTTAATGGACACAGATACGCAGTATTTT	CASSLMDTDTQYF
-	-	TRBV6-4	13	TRBJ1-6	TGTGCCAGCAGTGGGAACACGGAGTCACCCCTCCACTTT	CASSGNTESPLHF
-	TRBD1	TRBV19	13	TRBJ1-5	TGTGCCAGTCGTGGACAGGGTTACCAGCCCCAGCATTTT	CASRGQGYQPQHF
-	TRBD1	TRBV2	15	TRBJ1-3	TGTGCCAGCAGTGAGGCAGGGACAGTTGGAAACACCATATATTTT	CASSEAGTVGNTIYF
-	TRBD1	TRBV14	14	TRBJ2-7	TGTGCCAGCACGCACAGGGGGGCCCATTACGAGCAGTACTTC	CASTHRGAHYEQYF
once	TRBD1	TRBV5-4	17	TRBJ1-2	TGTGCCAGCAGCCCTGGGAGGACAGGGGGCTTAAATCTTCGTTACACCTTC	CASSPGRTGGLNLRYTF
-	-	TRBV28	13	TRBJ1-5	TGTGCCAGCAGGGCGCCTAGCAATCAGCCCCAGCATTTT	CASRAPSNQPQHF
-	TRBD1	TRBV4-2	16	TRBJ2-5	TGTGCCAGCAGCCAAGGCGAGGGGGCCTGGTGGGAGACCCAGTACTTC	CASSQGEGAWWETQYF
-	TRBD1	TRBV6-5	13	TRBJ1-1	TGTGCCAGCAACAGGGGACTGAACACTGAAGCTTTCTTT	CASNRGLNTEAFF
-	-	TRBV16	13	TRBJ2-7	TGTGCCAGCAGCCAATCAAACAGAGTCGAGCAGTACTTC	CASSQSNRVEQYF
once	TRBD1	TRBV6-5	14	TRBJ1-2	TGTGCCAGCAGAGGACAGGGAGGTAATTATGGCTACACCTTC	CASRGQGGNYGYTF
-	-	TRBV3-1/TRBV3-2	14	TRBJ2-1	TGTGCCAGCAGCCATAGTGGGTCAAACAATGAGCAGTTCTTC	CASSHSGSNNEQFF
-	TRBD1	TRBV5-1	15	TRBJ1-3	TGCGCCAGCAGCTGGGGGACAGTCTCTGGAAACACCATATATTTT	CASSWGTVSGNTIYF
-	TRBD1	TRBV7-3	15	TRBJ2-1	TGTGCCAGCAGCACATCCGGGGCGCCAGGGGGAGAGCAGTTCTTC	CASSTSGAPGGEQFF
-	-	TRBV11-2	12	TRBJ2-7	TGTGCCAGCAGCTTAGGAGGGCTCGAGCAGTACTTC	CASSLGGLEQYF
few	TRBD2	TRBV28	13	TRBJ2-7	TGTGCCAGCAGGAGCGGGGGGCCGTACGAGCAGTACTTC	CASRSGGPYEQYF
-	-	TRBV7-9	15	TRBJ1-2	TGTGCCAGCAGCCCCTACCAGGGGAGCAACTATGGCTACACCTTC	CASSPYQGSNYGYTF